What follows are 4 T cell receptor beta chains derived from one specimen sequenced in a study of CD8 T cells in ankylosing spondylitis. A single record per CDR3 protein comes from TCRdb applying MiXCR to the 5' RACE reads. The sample gives under 250,000 distinct CDR3 sequences, approximately 24% of which show up once; 5% to 7.5% is in the top ten. The specimen was blood, either unsorted or a sorted T cell fraction (not recorded which). The receptors stem from a male donor with ankylosing spondylitis or in good health (not recorded which).

This clonotype was observed many times. The J gene is TRBJ2-1, the V gene TRBV15; the match to TRBD2 covers 10 bases. The CDR3 is made up of 14 amino acids. V lost 1 base to trimming and J lost 9 bases; unmatched junction nucleotides: 3. CDR1 is LNHNV and CDR2 is YYDKDF in the germline V gene (reference sequence). This CDR3 reads CATSRASGRGEQFF. In DNA form, the CDR3 reads TGTGCCACCAGCAGAGCTAGCGGGAGAGGTGAGCAGTTCTTC.

This clonotype was counted ten times or more. The J gene is TRBJ2-7, the V gene TRBV20-1, with unresolved D. In germline, CDR1 is DFQATT, CDR2 SNEGSKA (reference sequence). V dropped 5 bases and J dropped 0 bases, with 11 bases sitting between them. This CDR3 contains 13 residues. The CDR3 DNA is TGCAGTGCTGCAAACACGGGCTCCTACGAGCAGTACTTC. It encodes CSAANTGSYEQYF.

The V call is TRBV29-1, the J call TRBJ2-5; D may be TRBD1 or TRBD2 (6 bases each). CDR3 length: 13 residues. From germline, CDR1 is SQVTM and CDR2 ANQGSEA. V was clipped by 2 bases and J by 5 bases, with 12 bases between them. The CDR3 spells CSVEPGAGETQYF. As DNA, the CDR3 is TGCAGCGTTGAACCGGGGGCGGGTGAGACCCAGTACTTC.

This clonotype was counted once. The V gene is TRBV7-2, the J gene TRBJ1-2; D not resolved. Trimming stripped 8 bases from V and 6 bases from J, with 13 bases between. The CDR3 spans 12 residues. CDR1 and CDR2 from the germline V gene are SGHTA and FQGNSA. CDR3 bases: TGTGCCAGCGCCGCCGACACGGATGGCTACACCTTC. Protein sequence: CASAADTDGYTF.